Following are 21 T cell receptor beta chains from one sample sequenced in a study of T cell clonotyping in hematopoietic cell transplantation. As for time point: recipient sample about 28 days before transplant, after cytoreduction. Only in-frame clones appear in the TCRdb table, and some are missing; sequencing was by immunoSEQ multiplex PCR. The sample has some 76,000 clones, about 96% seen once. Specimen: peripheral blood mononuclear cells, collected before stem cell transplant. Receptors originate from a woman aged 50 to 60 with acute myeloid leukemia. Some clones in this sample may be carry-over from other donors' samples.

The rearrangement links TRBV5-1 to TRBJ1-1; D may be TRBD1 (6 bases). V was cut by 7 bases and J by 1 base, with 8 bases left in between. The CDR3 has 12 residues. Per the germline V gene, CDR1 is SGHRS and CDR2 is YFSETQ. The CDR3 DNA reads as TGCGCCAGCCAGACAGGGAACACTGAAGCTTTCTTT. Protein: CASQTGNTEAFF.

The rearrangement joins TRBV27 to TRBJ1-4; possible D gene TRBD1, 5 bases. V dropped 5 bases and J dropped 4 bases, with 11 bases sitting between them. CDR1 is MNHEY, CDR2 SMNVEV, per germline (reference sequence). The CDR3 is made up of 14 amino acids. The DNA for the CDR3 is TGTGCCAGCAGTCATGACAGTAATAATGAAAAACTGTTTTTT. As protein: CASSHDSNNEKLFF.

The chain recombines TRBV30 with TRBJ2-3; the D gene could be TRBD1 or TRBD2 (6 bases each). Germline V gene data show CDR1 as GTSNPN and CDR2 as SVGIG (reference sequence). There are 15 residues in the CDR3. Trimming left V 4 bases short and J 0 bases short, with 14 bases between. CDR3 region: CAWTRQGTSTDTQYF. The CDR3 coding sequence is TGTGCCTGGACCCGTCAGGGGACTAGCACAGATACGCAGTATTTT. Full variable domain (remainder filled in from reference TRBV30 and TRBJ2-3): SQTIHQWPATLVQPVGSPLSLECTVEGTSNPNLYWYRQAAGRGLQLLFYSVGIGQISSEVPQNLSASRPQDRQFILSSKKLLLSDSGFYLCAWTRQGTSTDTQYFGPGTRLTVL.

This chain links TRBV11-2 with TRBJ1-2; the D is unclear. The germline V gene encodes CDR1 SGHAT and CDR2 FQNNGV. CDR3 length equals 15 residues. The V gene lost 3 bases and the J gene lost 4 bases, with 15 bases spanning the gap. Here the CDR3 DNA reads TGTGCCAGCAGCTTGGCTTTGGATGTAGGCTATGGCTACACCTTC. Its protein product is CASSLALDVGYGYTF. Together with reference TRBV11-2 and TRBJ1-2, the CDR3 gives the full variable domain: EAGVAQSPRYKIIEKRQSVAFWCNPISGHATLYWYQQILGQGPKLLIQFQNNGVVDDSQLPKDRFSAERLKGVDSTLKIQPAKLEDSAVYLCASSLALDVGYGYTFGSGTRLTVV.

The chain combines TRBV6-1 with TRBJ1-3, with TRBD1 matching over 11 bases. Losses at the gene ends were 4 bases for V and 10 bases for J; bases not matched to a gene: 6. CDR3 length: 14 residues. Germline values: CDR1 MNHNS, CDR2 SASEGT. CDR3 sequence: CASSVGQGDSTIYF. The DNA for the CDR3 is TGTGCCAGCAGTGTGGGACAGGGGGATTCTACCATATATTTT.

This chain links TRBV5-1 with TRBJ1-2, with 8 bases lining up with TRBD1. V trimming: 3 bases; J trimming: 5 bases; junction bases outside the gene matches: 6. The CDR3 runs 14 residues. In germline, CDR1 is SGHRS, CDR2 YFSETQ. The CDR3 protein is CASSSDRALYGYTF. CDR3 coding DNA: TGCGCCAGCAGCTCGGACAGGGCTTTATATGGCTACACCTTC.

The genes are TRBV7-2 and TRBJ2-7; 10 nucleotides match TRBD1. The germline V gene encodes CDR1 SGHTA and CDR2 FQGNSA. The V gene end was trimmed by 5 bases and the J gene end by 4 bases; junction bases not matched to a gene: 5. The CDR3 consists of 14 residues. CDR3 sequence (DNA): TGTGCCAGCAGCGCCTGGGACAGGGGTTACGAGCAGTACTTC. This gives the protein CASSAWDRGYEQYF.

CDR3 nucleotide sequence: TGTGCCAGCAGCCACCAATCCCGGTTTGAGCAGTTCTTC. It yields the protein CASSHQSRFEQFF. The chain uses TRBV13 and TRBJ2-1; D is unresolved. Trimming pared 5 bases from V and 9 bases from J, leaving 14 bases between. Per germline, CDR1 PRHDT and CDR2 FYEKMQ (reference sequence). The CDR3 is 13 residues long. Together with reference TRBV13 and TRBJ2-1, the CDR3 gives the full variable domain: AAGVIQSPRHLIKEKRETATLKCYPIPRHDTVYWYQQGPGQDPQFLISFYEKMQSDKGSIPDRFSAQQFSDYHSELNMSSLELGDSALYFCASSHQSRFEQFFGPGTRLTVL.

The chain recombines TRBV29-1 with TRBJ1-3; no reliable D call. Germline CDR1 SQVTM, CDR2 ANQGSEA. The CDR3 spans 13 residues. Trimming cost V 6 bases and J 0 bases, with 9 bases left between them. CDR3 amino acids: CSVRATSGNTIYF. The DNA for the CDR3 is TGCAGCGTACGGGCAACCTCTGGAAACACCATATATTTT.

This chain uses TRBV4-1 with TRBJ2-1; 10 positions match TRBD2. Germline V gene data show CDR1 as MGHRA and CDR2 as YSYEKL. The CDR3 has 16 residues. The ends lost 3 bases at V and 8 bases at J; junction bases unmatched: 10. CDR3 protein: CASSHIAGGSADEQFF. DNA for the CDR3: TGCGCCAGCAGCCACATAGCGGGAGGTTCGGCGGATGAGCAGTTCTTC.

This clone was observed a single time. The chain couples TRBV25-1 to TRBJ1-5, with 7 bases matching TRBD1. V lost 4 bases and J lost 6; bases outside the gene matches: 6. CDR1 is MGHDK and CDR2 is SYGVNS in the germline V gene. The length of the CDR3 is 14 residues. The CDR3 sequence: CASSATGAGQPQHF. In nucleotides, the CDR3 is TGTGCCAGCAGTGCCACAGGGGCGGGTCAGCCCCAGCATTTT.

This clone came up once. The gene calls are TRBV9 and TRBJ1-4, with 7 nucleotides matching TRBD1. CDR1 is SGDLS, CDR2 YYNGEE, per germline. J was trimmed by 5 bases and V by 2 bases; bases with no gene match: 6. The CDR3 consists of 15 residues. The CDR3 spells CASSVSGQRNEKLFF. In nucleotides, the CDR3 is TGTGCCAGCAGCGTTTCGGGACAGAGGAATGAAAAACTGTTTTTT.

The CDR3 DNA sequence: TGTGCCAGCAGTTACGCGATGGGCGGGCCGGAGACCCAGTACTTC. Encoded protein: CASSYAMGGPETQYF. The chain carries TRBV6-5 and TRBJ2-5, with D maybe TRBD2 (5 bases). V shed 2 bases and J shed 5 bases, with 15 bases lying between them. The CDR3 is made up of 15 amino acids. The V gene's germline CDR1 is MNHEY and CDR2 SVGAGI.

In nucleotides, the CDR3 is TGCGCCAGCAGCCAAGATGGTGAGCGCGGTAATGAAAAACTGTTTTTT. Amino acid sequence: CASSQDGERGNEKLFF. V is TRBV4-1 and J is TRBJ1-4; no clear D. The V end was cut by 0 bases, the J end by 4 bases, with 12 bases between. The germline CDR1 and CDR2 sequences are MGHRA and YSYEKL. This CDR3 comprises 16 residues.

The rearrangement joins TRBV2 to TRBJ2-3; no firm D call. V shed 2 bases and J shed 4 bases, with 13 bases lying between them. This CDR3 has 15 amino acids. The germline V gene has CDR1 SNHLY and CDR2 FYNNEI. CDR3 residues: CASSEWGQAADTQYF. The CDR3 DNA follows: TGTGCCAGCAGTGAATGGGGTCAGGCGGCAGATACGCAGTATTTT.

The V and J genes are TRBV30 and TRBJ1-5; the D gene is possibly TRBD1 (5 bases). Germline CDR1 is GTSNPN and CDR2 is SVGIG (reference sequence). With 1 base removed from V and 4 bases from J, the gap between germline ends came to 14 bases. The CDR3 has 15 residues. The CDR3: CAWSGRGATNQPQHF. CDR3 coding DNA: TGTGCCTGGAGTGGGAGGGGTGCAACAAATCAGCCCCAGCATTTT.

The chain uses TRBV7-9 and TRBJ1-6; a possible D gene is TRBD1 (5 bases). The V end was cut by 1 base, the J end by 8 bases, with 15 bases between. From germline, CDR1 is SEHNR and CDR2 FQNEAQ (reference sequence). This CDR3 is 16 amino acids long. In nucleotides, the CDR3 is TGTGCCAGCAGCTTAGGAGGTCAGGGTCATTATTCACCCCTCCACTTT. It yields the protein CASSLGGQGHYSPLHF.

The V call is TRBV27, the J call TRBJ1-2, with 7 nucleotides matching TRBD1. V lost 3 bases, J lost 1 base, and 5 bases stayed unmatched. The CDR3 spans 15 residues. The germline V gene encodes CDR1 MNHEY and CDR2 SMNVEV (reference sequence). The CDR3 DNA follows: TGTGCCAGCAGTTTGGACAGGAAAAATAACTATGGCTACACCTTC. Its protein product is CASSLDRKNNYGYTF.

This clone was detected once. The rearrangement uses TRBV7-3 and TRBJ2-2, with unresolved D. This CDR3 is 13 amino acids long. CDR1 and CDR2 from the germline V gene are SGHTA and FQGTGA. Deletions cut 8 bases from V and 0 bases from J, with 7 bases between. The CDR3 region is CASGSPNTGELFF. DNA for the CDR3: TGTGCCAGCGGTAGTCCGAACACCGGGGAGCTGTTTTTT.

V usage is TRBV7-8 and J usage is TRBJ2-7; D is ambiguous. The V gene lost 7 bases and the J gene lost 2 bases, with 15 bases spanning the gap. Germline CDR1 SGHVS, CDR2 FQNEAQ. This CDR3 contains 14 residues. The CDR3: CASTQVADTYEQYF. The DNA of the CDR3 is TGTGCCAGCACCCAGGTTGCGGATACCTACGAGCAGTACTTC. The full variable domain, completed using reference TRBV7-8 and TRBJ2-7, is GAGVSQSPRYKVAKRGQDVALRCDPISGHVSLFWYQQALGQGPEFLTYFQNEAQLDKSGLPSDRFFAERPEGSVSTLKIQRTQQEDSAVYLCASTQVADTYEQYFGPGTRLTVT.

The chain joins TRBV6-5 to TRBJ2-7; the D gene is possibly TRBD2 (6 bases). The CDR3 extends over 14 amino acids. Trimming cost V 5 bases and J 3 bases, with 14 bases left between them. Germline V gene sequence: CDR1 MNHEY, CDR2 SVGAGI. CDR3 in DNA: TGTGCCAGCAGTCCTCAGACGGGGGACTACGAGCAGTACTTC. It yields the protein CASSPQTGDYEQYF.